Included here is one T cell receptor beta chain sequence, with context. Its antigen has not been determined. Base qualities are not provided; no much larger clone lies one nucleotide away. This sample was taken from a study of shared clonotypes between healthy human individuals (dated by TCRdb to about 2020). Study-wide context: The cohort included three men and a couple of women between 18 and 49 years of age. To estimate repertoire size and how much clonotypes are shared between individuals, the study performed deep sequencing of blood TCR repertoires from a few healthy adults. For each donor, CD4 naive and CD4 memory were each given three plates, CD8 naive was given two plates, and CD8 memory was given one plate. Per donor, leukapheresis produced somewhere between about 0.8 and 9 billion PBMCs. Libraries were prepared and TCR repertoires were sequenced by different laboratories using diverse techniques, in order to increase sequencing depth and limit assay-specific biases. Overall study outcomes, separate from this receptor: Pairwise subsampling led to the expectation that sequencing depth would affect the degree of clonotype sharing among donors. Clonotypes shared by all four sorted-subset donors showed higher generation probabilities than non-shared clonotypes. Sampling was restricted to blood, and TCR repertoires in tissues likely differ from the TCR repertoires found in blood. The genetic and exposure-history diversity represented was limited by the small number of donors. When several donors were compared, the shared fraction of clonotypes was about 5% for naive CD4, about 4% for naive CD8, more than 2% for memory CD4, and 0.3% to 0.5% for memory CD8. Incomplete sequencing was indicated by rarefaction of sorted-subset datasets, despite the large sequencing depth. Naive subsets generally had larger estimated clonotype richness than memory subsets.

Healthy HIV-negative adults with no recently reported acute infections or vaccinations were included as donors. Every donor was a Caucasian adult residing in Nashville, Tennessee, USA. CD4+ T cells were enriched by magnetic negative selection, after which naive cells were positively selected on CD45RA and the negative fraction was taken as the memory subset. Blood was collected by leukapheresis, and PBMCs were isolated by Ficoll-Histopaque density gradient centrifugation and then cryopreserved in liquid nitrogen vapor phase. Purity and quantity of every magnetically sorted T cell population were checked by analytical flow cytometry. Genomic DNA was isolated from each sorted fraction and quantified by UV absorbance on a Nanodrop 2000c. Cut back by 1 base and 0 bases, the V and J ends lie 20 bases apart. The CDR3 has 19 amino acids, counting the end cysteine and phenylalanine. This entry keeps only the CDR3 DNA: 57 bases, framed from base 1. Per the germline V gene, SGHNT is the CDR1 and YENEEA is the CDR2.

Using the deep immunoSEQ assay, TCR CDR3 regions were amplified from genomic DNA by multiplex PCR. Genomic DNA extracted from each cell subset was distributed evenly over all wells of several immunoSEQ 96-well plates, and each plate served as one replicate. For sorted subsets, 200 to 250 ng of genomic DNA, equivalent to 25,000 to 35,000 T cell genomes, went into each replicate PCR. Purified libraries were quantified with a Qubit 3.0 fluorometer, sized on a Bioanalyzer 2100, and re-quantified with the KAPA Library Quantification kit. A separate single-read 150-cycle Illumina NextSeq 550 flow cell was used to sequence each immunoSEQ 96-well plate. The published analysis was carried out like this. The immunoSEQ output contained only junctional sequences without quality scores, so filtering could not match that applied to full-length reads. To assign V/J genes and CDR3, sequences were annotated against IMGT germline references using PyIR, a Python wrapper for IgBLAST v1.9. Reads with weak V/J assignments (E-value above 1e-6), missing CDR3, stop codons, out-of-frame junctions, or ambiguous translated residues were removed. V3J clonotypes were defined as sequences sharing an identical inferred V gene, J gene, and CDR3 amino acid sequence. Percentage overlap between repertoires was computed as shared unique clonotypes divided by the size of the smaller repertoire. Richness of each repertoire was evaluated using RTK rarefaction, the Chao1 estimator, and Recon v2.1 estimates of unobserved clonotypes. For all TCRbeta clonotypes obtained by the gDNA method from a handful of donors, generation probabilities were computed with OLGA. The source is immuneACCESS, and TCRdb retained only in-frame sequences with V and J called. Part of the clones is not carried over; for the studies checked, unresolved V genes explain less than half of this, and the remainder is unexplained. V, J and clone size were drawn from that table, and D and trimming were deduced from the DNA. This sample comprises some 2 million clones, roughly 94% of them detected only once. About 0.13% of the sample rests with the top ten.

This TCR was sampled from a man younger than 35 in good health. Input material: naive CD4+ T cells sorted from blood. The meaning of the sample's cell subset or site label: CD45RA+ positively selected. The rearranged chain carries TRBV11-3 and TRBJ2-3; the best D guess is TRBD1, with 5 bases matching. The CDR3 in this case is CASSLGGGRRGASTDTQYF. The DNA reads TGTGCCAGCAGCTTAGGGGGTGGTCGTAGGGGCGCGAGCACAGATACGCAGTATTTT.